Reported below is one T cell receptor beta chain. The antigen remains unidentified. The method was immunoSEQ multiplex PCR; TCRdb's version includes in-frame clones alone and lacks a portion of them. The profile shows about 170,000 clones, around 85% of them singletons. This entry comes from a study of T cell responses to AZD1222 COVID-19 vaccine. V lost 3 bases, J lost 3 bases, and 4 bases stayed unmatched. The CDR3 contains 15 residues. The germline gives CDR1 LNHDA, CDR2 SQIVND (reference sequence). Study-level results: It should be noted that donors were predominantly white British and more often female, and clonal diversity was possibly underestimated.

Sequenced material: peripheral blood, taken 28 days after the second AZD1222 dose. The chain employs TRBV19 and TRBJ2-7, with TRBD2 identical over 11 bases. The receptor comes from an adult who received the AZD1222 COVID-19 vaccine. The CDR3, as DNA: TGTGCCAGTAGTATCCTAGCGGGGGGACTCTACGAGCAGTACTTC. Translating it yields CASSILAGGLYEQYF.